The 30 T cell receptor beta chains given below trace back to one sample, sequenced in a study (dated by TCRdb to the mid-2010s). Library prep was done by 5' RACE. Sequenced using an Illumina MiSeq. Using fastp at Q25 and MiXCR, TCRdb reprocessed the public reads and kept productive beta chains. Records with the same CDR3 protein are collapsed into one entry carrying the most frequent genes and DNA. The sample table lists approximately 60,000 distinct CDR3 sequences, approximately 26% of them with a count of one. The leading ten clones occupy 2% to 2.5% of the sample. Cells that were CD4+CD25+CD127-/low were the ones isolated as Tregs. The sequencing input was tumor-infiltrating Tregs sorted from the breast tumor. The receptors originated from a female donor with breast cancer.

Many counts were recorded for this clonotype. The chain uses TRBV20-1 and TRBJ2-3, with 12 bases identical to TRBD2. Germline CDR1 reads DFQATT; CDR2 reads SNEGSKA (reference sequence). This CDR3 is built from 15 residues. The V segment lost 4 bases and the J segment 1 base; nucleotides outside the gene matches: 3. In DNA, the CDR3 is TGCAGTGCTAAGACTAGCGGGAGTGGCACAGATACGCAGTATTTT. This encodes CSAKTSGSGTDTQYF.

This clonotype was detected a few times. The chain joins TRBV5-1 to TRBJ2-1; 9 bases line up with TRBD2. Germline CDR1 is SGHRS and CDR2 is YFSETQ. Losses at the gene ends were 7 bases for V and 10 bases for J; bases not matched to a gene: 18. This CDR3 has 16 residues. The CDR3 sequence: CASVPFGASGIGEQFF. Here the CDR3 DNA reads TGCGCCAGCGTCCCTTTTGGTGCTAGCGGGATAGGGGAGCAGTTCTTC.

This clonotype showed up just a few times. This sequence joins TRBV2 and TRBJ2-5; D is perhaps TRBD1 (6 bases). The CDR3 is 13 residues long. Trimming took 8 bases from V and 2 from J, leaving 12 bases between them. The germline gives CDR1 SNHLY, CDR2 FYNNEI. The CDR3 bases are TGTGCCAGCGGCGGACAGTTACAAGAGACCCAGTACTTC. It specifies CASGGQLQETQYF.

This clonotype is deemed medium-sized (0.01 to 0.1%). V and J are TRBV29-1 and TRBJ2-2, with a possible D match to TRBD1 (6 bases). Germline-derived CDR1 and CDR2 are SQVTM and ANQGSEA. Trimming took off 4 bases at V and 4 bases at J, with 7 bases between the two ends. The CDR3 is 12 residues long. The CDR3 protein is CSVGRGTGELFF. CDR3 DNA: TGCAGCGTTGGCAGGGGCACCGGGGAGCTGTTTTTT.

This clonotype was picked up many times. The gene calls are TRBV5-1 and TRBJ2-5; TRBD2 agrees at 11 bases. This CDR3 spans 17 amino acids. Germline CDR1 and CDR2: SGHRS and YFSETQ. J was trimmed by 4 bases and V by 1 base; bases with no gene match: 9. CDR3 sequence: CASSLSALAGGGETQYF. The DNA for the CDR3 is TGCGCCAGCAGCTTGTCCGCCCTAGCGGGAGGCGGAGAGACCCAGTACTTC.

This clonotype was seen only a few times. The chain employs TRBV7-9 and TRBJ2-6; D is undetermined. Germline loops: CDR1 SEHNR, CDR2 FQNEAQ (reference sequence). Trimming removed 5 bases from V and 0 bases from J, with 5 bases in between. The CDR3 length is 14 residues. The CDR3 reads CASSHPSGANVLTF. The CDR3 DNA is TGTGCCAGCAGCCACCCCTCTGGGGCCAACGTCCTGACTTTC.

The chain employs TRBV11-2 and TRBJ2-5; a possible D gene is TRBD2 (6 bases). Between the trimmed V and J ends, which lost 7 bases and 4 bases, there was a span of 16 bases. This CDR3 contains 14 residues. Germline CDR1 SGHAT, CDR2 FQNNGV. CDR3 sequence (DNA): TGTGCCAGCACCTCTTGGGTCGGGGGAGAGACCCAGTACTTC. Translation: CASTSWVGGETQYF.

This clonotype was seen many times. CDR3 coding DNA: TGTGCCAGCAGTCTGCGACAGGGTGGAATCGTTCCCTCTGGGGCCAACGTCCTGACTTTC. Amino acids: CASSLRQGGIVPSGANVLTF. This chain joins TRBV6-5 and TRBJ2-6; 7 bases align to TRBD1. This CDR3 has 20 amino acids. V lost 5 bases and J lost 0; bases outside the gene matches: 16. Germline CDR1 and CDR2: MNHEY and SVGAGI.

As for this clonotype: A much bigger clone sits one base away, suggesting this may be a read error. V gene TRBV9 combines with J gene TRBJ1-2; 7 bases are a match to TRBD1. Germline CDR1 reads SGDLS; CDR2 reads YYNGEE. The CDR3 is 14 amino acids. CDR3 bases: TGTACCAGCAGCCCAGGACAGGCATGGGATGGCTACACCTTC. Its translation: CTSSPGQAWDGYTF.

This clonotype has ten or more counts. V gene TRBV4-1 combines with J gene TRBJ2-3; 10 nucleotides agree with TRBD1. Germline V gene data show CDR1 as MGHRA and CDR2 as YSYEKL. J gave up 4 bases and V 1 base, and 11 bases lay outside the gene matches. The CDR3 totals 18 residues. The CDR3 DNA is TGCGCCAGCAGCCAAGTATTCATTCCGGGACAGGGGCCAGATACGCAGTATTTT. This sequence encodes CASSQVFIPGQGPDTQYF.

This clonotype was counted only a few times. The chain joins TRBV20-1 to TRBJ1-1, with D unclear. The CDR3 extends over 11 amino acids. From germline, CDR1 is DFQATT and CDR2 SNEGSKA (reference sequence). V lost 4 bases and J 7 bases, leaving 10 bases between the germline ends. The DNA of the CDR3 is TGCAGTGCTACGAAGCCTAATGAAGCTTTCTTT. Its protein product is CSATKPNEAFF.

The rearrangement links TRBV7-2 to TRBJ1-4; 7 bases fit TRBD1. Germline CDR1 SGHTA, CDR2 FQGNSA. The CDR3 sequence is 15 residues long. The J segment lost 8 bases and the V segment lost 1 base, leaving 7 bases of the junction unmatched. The CDR3 region has the DNA TGTGCCAGCAGCTTAGGGGGCAGGGGGGGCGAAAAACTGTTTTTT. Residues: CASSLGGRGGEKLFF.

The sample holds a few counts of this clonotype. The chain combines TRBV7-2 with TRBJ2-5, with D unclear. Germline assignment: CDR1 SGHTA and CDR2 FQGNSA. The CDR3 contains 13 residues. The V and J ends lost 1 base and 5 bases respectively, with 8 bases between them. The CDR3 protein is CASSLGVRETQYF. DNA of the CDR3: TGTGCCAGCAGCTTAGGAGTTCGGGAGACCCAGTACTTC. The full variable domain, its missing parts supplied by reference TRBV7-2 and TRBJ2-5, is GAGVSQSPSNKVTEKGKDVELRCDPISGHTALYWYRQSLGQGLEFLIYFQGNSAPDKSGLPSDRFSAERTGGSVSTLTIQRTQQEDSAVYLCASSLGVRETQYFGPGTRLLVL.

This clonotype was seen a handful of times. The genes are TRBV20-1 and TRBJ2-1; TRBD2 might be the D (6 bases). V dropped 1 base and J dropped 4 bases, with 14 bases sitting between them. The CDR3 consists of 15 residues. CDR1 and CDR2 (germline): DFQATT, SNEGSKA (reference sequence). The CDR3 reads CSARGGGRGYNEQFF. CDR3 in DNA: TGCAGTGCTAGAGGAGGAGGGCGGGGTTACAATGAGCAGTTCTTC.

This clonotype has a count of ten or more. The rearrangement uses TRBV10-3 and TRBJ2-7; D ambiguous. Trimming took 6 bases from V and 5 from J, leaving 11 bases between them. Germline V CDR1 and CDR2: ENHRY, SYGVKD. The CDR3 extends over 12 amino acids. CDR3 sequence: CAISRTDDEQYF. The CDR3 DNA follows: TGTGCCATCAGCCGTACCGATGACGAGCAGTACTTC.

This clonotype came up many times. The gene calls are TRBV4-1 and TRBJ1-4; 7 bases are a match to TRBD1. The CDR3 extends over 15 amino acids. V dropped 1 base and J dropped 4; count of bases not matched to a gene: 3. The germline V gene encodes CDR1 MGHRA and CDR2 YSYEKL. CDR3 residues: CASSQVAGGNEKLFF. CDR3 DNA: TGCGCCAGCAGCCAAGTGGCAGGGGGTAATGAAAAACTGTTTTTT.

This clonotype was detected a few times. The rearrangement uses TRBV30 and TRBJ2-6; D perhaps matches TRBD1 (5 bases). The CDR3 is 16 residues long. Trimming pared 3 bases from V and 0 bases from J, leaving 12 bases between. The germline V gene encodes CDR1 GTSNPN and CDR2 SVGIG (reference sequence). CDR3 amino acids: CAWRRGGNSGANVLTF. The CDR3 bases are TGTGCCTGGAGAAGGGGCGGAAACTCTGGGGCCAACGTCCTGACTTTC.

This clonotype was observed a few times. The CDR3 nucleotides are TGTGCCAGCAGCTTAGAGCGGGGGCCCTACAATGAGCAGTTCTTC. Translated, it gives CASSLERGPYNEQFF. The chain combines TRBV7-9 with TRBJ2-1, with 8 bases that match TRBD2. The ends lost 1 base at V and 2 bases at J; junction bases unmatched: 1. This CDR3 has 15 amino acids. In germline, CDR1 is SEHNR, CDR2 FQNEAQ (reference sequence). Combining the CDR3 with reference TRBV7-9 and TRBJ2-1 gives the whole variable domain DTGVSQNPRHKITKRGQNVTFRCDPISEHNRLYWYRQTLGQGPEFLTYFQNEAQLEKSRLLSDRFSAERPKGSFSTLEIQRTEQGDSAMYLCASSLERGPYNEQFFGPGTRLTVL.

J is TRBJ1-5 and V is TRBV5-8; a possible D gene is TRBD1 (6 bases). V was shortened by 1 base and J by 6 bases, with 14 bases between the two germline ends. The CDR3 is 15 amino acids. The germline V gene has CDR1 SGHTS and CDR2 YDEGEE. The CDR3 region is CASSLYPGEGQPQHF. The CDR3, as DNA: TGTGCCAGCAGCTTGTACCCAGGGGAAGGTCAGCCCCAGCATTTT.

The chain combines TRBV4-1 with TRBJ2-3, with D hard to call. CDR1 is MGHRA, CDR2 YSYEKL, per germline. The CDR3 totals 17 residues. V shed 0 bases and J shed 2 bases, with 15 bases lying between them. CDR3 loop: CASSQDGQSPHTDTQYF. The CDR3 DNA reads as TGCGCCAGCAGCCAAGATGGCCAATCCCCCCACACAGATACGCAGTATTTT.

This rearrangement joins TRBV6-2 or TRBV6-3 to TRBJ2-7; possibly TRBD1 or TRBD2 for D (5 bases each). V lost 7 bases, J lost 7 bases, and 20 bases lay in between. Looked up from germline, CDR1 is MNHEY and CDR2 is SVGEGT. The CDR3 consists of 14 residues. The chain's CDR3 is CASNPRDGPWEQYF. The CDR3 region has the DNA TGTGCCAGCAATCCTCGGGACGGACCTTGGGAGCAGTACTTC.

Note on this clonotype: Here the CDR3 omits its conserved ending phenylalanine or tryptophan, so a read error is the likely source. The DNA is left out, because the CDR3 cannot be placed on it with certainty; the CDR3 is given as TCRdb lists it. The rearrangement links TRBV6-6 to TRBJ2-4; the tabulated D call, TRBD2, remains unverified against the DNA. The CDR3 spans 12 amino acids, including both terminal residues. The V gene's germline CDR1 is MNHNY and CDR2 SVGAGI (reference sequence). CDR3 amino acids: CASSPAGGPGGV.

There are a few counts of this clonotype. This rearrangement joins TRBV6-6 to TRBJ1-1, with D perhaps matching TRBD1 (5 bases). Germline V gene lookup returns CDR1 MNHNY and CDR2 SVGAGI (reference sequence). The CDR3 sequence is 13 residues long. Trimming removed 6 bases at V and 6 bases at J, with 14 bases between. CDR3 nucleotides: TGTGCCAGCAGGGTGGGGCTATTGGCTGAAGCTTTCTTT. Protein: CASRVGLLAEAFF.

J is TRBJ1-1 and V is TRBV7-9; no reliable D call. Per germline, CDR1 SEHNR and CDR2 FQNEAQ (reference sequence). CDR3 length: 13 amino acids. V lost 1 base, J lost 5 bases, and 8 bases lay in between. Written as DNA, the CDR3 is TGTGCCAGCAGCTTAGAGGGCAGGACTGAAGCTTTCTTT. Its translation is CASSLEGRTEAFF.

The chain has TRBV6-6 and TRBJ1-2, with D perhaps TRBD1 (5 bases). Germline V gene data show CDR1 as MNHNY and CDR2 as SVGAGI (reference sequence). Trimming took off 6 bases at V and 6 bases at J, with 20 bases between the two ends. The CDR3 spans 15 residues. The CDR3 DNA reads TGTGCCAGCAGGTACGACAGTACGTTCGATGATGGCTACACCTTC. Its translation is CASRYDSTFDDGYTF.

This chain links TRBV6-1 with TRBJ1-1, with 9 bases matching TRBD1. CDR3 size: 15 residues. CDR1 is MNHNS and CDR2 is SASEGT in the germline V gene. The V segment lost 5 bases and the J segment 5 bases; nucleotides outside the gene matches: 9. Here the CDR3 reads CASSYLQGAGTEAFF. Here the CDR3 DNA reads TGTGCCAGCAGTTATCTACAGGGGGCAGGGACTGAAGCTTTCTTT.

This clonotype occurred many times. J is TRBJ2-7 and V is TRBV7-3, with D perhaps matching TRBD2 (6 bases). Germline V gives CDR1 SGHTA, CDR2 FQGTGA. Trimming shortened V by 5 bases and J by 4 bases, and 18 bases separated the two germline ends. The CDR3 covers 15 residues. Here the CDR3 reads CASSLNSGTRYEQYF. CDR3 sequence (DNA): TGTGCCAGCAGCCTTAATTCCGGGACTCGGTACGAGCAGTACTTC.

The gene calls are TRBV7-3 and TRBJ2-1; D uncertain. V was clipped by 5 bases and J by 0 bases, with 11 bases between them. Germline values: CDR1 SGHTA, CDR2 FQGTGA. The CDR3 runs 15 residues. The CDR3 bases are TGTGCCAGCAGCGTAAGCGCTAGCTCCTACAATGAGCAGTTCTTC. This sequence encodes CASSVSASSYNEQFF.

As DNA, the CDR3 is TGTGCCATCAGTGCCGGGACAGGGGGCCTCTACGAGCAGTACTTC. It specifies CAISAGTGGLYEQYF. This chain links TRBV10-3 with TRBJ2-7; TRBD1 matches at 12 bases. The CDR3 consists of 15 residues. CDR1 and CDR2 (germline): ENHRY, SYGVKD. The V gene end was trimmed by 4 bases and the J gene end by 3 bases; junction bases not matched to a gene: 4.

A few counts support this clonotype. The chain has TRBV24-1 and TRBJ2-1; D may match TRBD1 or TRBD2 (5 bases each). V gave up 4 bases and J gave up 10 bases, with 13 bases separating them. The CDR3 runs to 13 residues. Per germline, CDR1 KGHDR and CDR2 SFDVKD. The CDR3 region has the DNA TGTGCCACCAGTGACACCGGGACCACCGAGCAGTTCTTC. It specifies CATSDTGTTEQFF.